The source of this T cell receptor (beta chain) is a study of identical twins listed by TCRdb under 2016. Study-level background: TCR alpha and beta repertoires from monozygotic twins, unrelated adults of various ages and cord blood were deep-sequenced to test whether fetal clonotypes persist. To rule out contamination, the twin experiments were replicated at different times with different library preparation protocols. Study-wide findings and limitations: Compared with coincidental sharing between unrelated individuals, an excess of low generation-probability sequences was observed among out-of-frame TCR alpha sequences shared between twins. Zero-insertion analyses could be partly confounded by invariant T cells such as MAIT and iNKT, though diverse VJ usage argued against such confounding for most clonotypes. In beta out-of-frame sequences, excess twin sharing was weaker, because having fewer shared sequences lowered the signal-to-noise ratio. Because the same donors could not be followed over many years, the conclusions relied on cross-sectional statistical analysis. Out-of-frame TCR alpha sharing in monozygotic twins was systematically underestimated by recombination models, whereas sharing between unrelated individuals was in agreement with the recombination models. Abundant cord blood beta clonotypes had fewer insertions, young adult naive repertoires showed a similar but weaker trend, and memory repertoires showed no such trend.

Details on this clonotype: The antigen it recognizes is unknown. No much larger clone exists at a distance of one base, and base qualities are not known.

All donors were healthy Caucasians. The twin cohort consisted of three pairs of female monozygotic twins, all aged about 18 to 29 years. Peripheral blood mononuclear cells were used as the source from which RNA for TCR libraries was isolated. To prepare the library, 5' RACE was applied. The sequencing machine was an Illumina HiSeq 2000. Template switching introduced a universal primer binding site; the final cDNA contained a unique molecular identifier, enabling accurate counting of TCR cDNA molecules. Specific primers in the conserved constant-segment region were used to synthesize first-strand cDNA for the TCR alpha and beta chains. To control for contamination, every cDNA library carried two barcodes: a SMART-Mk sample barcode plus Illumina barcodes. Two successive PCR steps introduced TruSeq adapter sequences along with Illumina sample barcodes. The Illumina HiSeq platform was used with custom primers to sequence TCR alpha and beta cDNA libraries. The study's processing was this. MiGEC was used to process raw reads and extract unique molecular identifiers, and MiXCR was used to find CDR3 positions. Recombination models were inferred per individual with the repgenHMM and IGoR tools using an EM algorithm. The tcR package in R was used for shared clonotype analysis, with sharing normalized by the product of cloneset sizes. Out-of-frame nonproductive sequences were analyzed to study raw recombination free of thymic and clonal selection effects. The raw public data were reprocessed by TCRdb itself: fastp quality trimming at Q25, MiXCR clonotype calling, in-frame beta chains only. Rows are unified per CDR3 protein, each entry keeping the most common DNA and genes. The V and J calls, along with clone size, are taken from TCRdb and not from the paper's own processing. This sample has around 680,000 distinct CDR3 sequences in its table, and more than 6.5% of those were observed once. The ten most abundant clones make up about 0.98% of the sample.

Inclusive of the bounding cysteine and phenylalanine, the CDR3 is 13 residues long. Only the CDR3 region is kept as DNA, spanning 39 bases read in frame from base 1. V ends up 3 bases short and J 3 bases short, with an unmatched junction base count of 5. The germline V gene encodes CDR1 DFQATT and CDR2 SNEGSKA (reference sequence). These data were likewise used in another study, on yellow fever vaccine responses in identical twins. As the second study states: According to the authors, the vaccine-induced T cell response in identical twins seemed to be partly convergent and partly specific to each individual. In identical twins, the study followed T cell clones that responded to the vaccine with precision.

This receptor was taken from a woman between 18 and 29 years old in good health. This receptor chain uses TRBV20-1 and TRBJ2-7; 7 junctional bases match TRBD1. Specimen: PBMCs. The DNA reads TGCAGTGCTAGCCCCTGGGACAGCTACGAGCAGTACTTC. The encoded protein is CSASPWDSYEQYF.